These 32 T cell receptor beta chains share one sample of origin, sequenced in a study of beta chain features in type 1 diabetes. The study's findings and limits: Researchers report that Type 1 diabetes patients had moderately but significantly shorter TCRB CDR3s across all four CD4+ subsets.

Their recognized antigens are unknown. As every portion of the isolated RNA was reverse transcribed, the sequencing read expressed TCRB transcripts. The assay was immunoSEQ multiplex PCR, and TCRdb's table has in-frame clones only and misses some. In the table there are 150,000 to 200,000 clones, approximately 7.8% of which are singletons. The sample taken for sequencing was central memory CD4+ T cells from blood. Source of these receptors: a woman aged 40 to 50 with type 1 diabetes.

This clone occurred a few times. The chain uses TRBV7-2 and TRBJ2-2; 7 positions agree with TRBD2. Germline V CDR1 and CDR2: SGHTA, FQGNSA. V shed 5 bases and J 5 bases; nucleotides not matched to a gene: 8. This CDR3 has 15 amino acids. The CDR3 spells CASSGTRGGTGELFF. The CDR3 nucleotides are TGTGCCAGCAGCGGTACTAGGGGAGGGACCGGGGAGCTGTTTTTT. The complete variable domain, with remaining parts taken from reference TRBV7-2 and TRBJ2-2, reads GAGVSQSPSNKVTEKGKDVELRCDPISGHTALYWYRQSLGQGLEFLIYFQGNSAPDKSGLPSDRFSAERTGGSVSTLTIQRTQQEDSAVYLCASSGTRGGTGELFFGEGSRLTVL.

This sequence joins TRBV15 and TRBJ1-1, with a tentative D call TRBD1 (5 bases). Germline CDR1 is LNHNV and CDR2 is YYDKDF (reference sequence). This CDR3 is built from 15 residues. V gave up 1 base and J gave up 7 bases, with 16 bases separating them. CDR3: CATSRALGRESEAFF. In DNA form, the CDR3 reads TGTGCCACCAGCAGAGCTTTGGGCAGGGAAAGTGAAGCTTTCTTT. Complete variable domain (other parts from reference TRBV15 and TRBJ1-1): DAMVIQNPRYQVTQFGKPVTLSCSQTLNHNVMYWYQQKSSQAPKLLFHYYDKDFNNEADTPDNFQSRRPNTSFCFLDIRSPGLGDTAMYLCATSRALGRESEAFFGQGTRLTVV.

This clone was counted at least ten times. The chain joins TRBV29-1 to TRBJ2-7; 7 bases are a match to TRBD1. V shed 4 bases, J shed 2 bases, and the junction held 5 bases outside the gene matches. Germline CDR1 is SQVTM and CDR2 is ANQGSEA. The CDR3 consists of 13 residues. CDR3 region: CSVGKTGTYEQYF. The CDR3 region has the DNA TGCAGCGTTGGAAAGACAGGGACCTACGAGCAGTACTTC.

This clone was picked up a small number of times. CDR3 region: CASSLSKNQPQHF. In DNA form, the CDR3 reads TGTGCCAGCAGTTTATCCAAAAATCAGCCCCAGCATTTT. This chain uses TRBV28 with TRBJ1-5; D is undetermined. V was trimmed by 1 base and J by 4 bases, leaving 5 bases between them. Germline V gives CDR1 MDHEN, CDR2 SYDVKM. The CDR3 is 13 residues long.

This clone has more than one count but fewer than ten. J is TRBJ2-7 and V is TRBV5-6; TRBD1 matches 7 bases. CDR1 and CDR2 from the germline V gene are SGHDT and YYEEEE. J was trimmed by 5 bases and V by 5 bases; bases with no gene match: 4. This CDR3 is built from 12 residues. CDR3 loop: CASSLDRDEQYF. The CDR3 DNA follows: TGTGCCAGCAGTCTTGACAGGGACGAGCAGTACTTC.

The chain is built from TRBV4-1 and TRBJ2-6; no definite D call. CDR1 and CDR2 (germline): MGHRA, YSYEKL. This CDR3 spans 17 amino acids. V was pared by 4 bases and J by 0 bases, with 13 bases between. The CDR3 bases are TGCGCCAGCAGCCCCCAGAGTGGGCTCTCTGGGGCCAACGTCCTGACTTTC. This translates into CASSPQSGLSGANVLTF.

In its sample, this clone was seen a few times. The CDR3, as DNA: TGTGCCAGCAGCTTGGCCAGGGAGGCTTCACCCCTCCACTTT. Its translation is CASSLAREASPLHF. This chain links TRBV5-4 with TRBJ1-6; D may be TRBD1 (5 bases). V gave up 0 bases and J gave up 9 bases, with 10 bases separating them. Germline CDR1 and CDR2: SGHNT and YYREEE (reference sequence). This CDR3 spans 14 amino acids.

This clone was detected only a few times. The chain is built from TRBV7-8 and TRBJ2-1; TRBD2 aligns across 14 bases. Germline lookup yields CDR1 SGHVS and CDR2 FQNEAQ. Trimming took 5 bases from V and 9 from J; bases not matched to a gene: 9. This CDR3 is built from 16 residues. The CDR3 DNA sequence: TGTGCCAGCAGCGTCCATTCCGGGACTAGCGGGAGTGAGCAGTTCTTC. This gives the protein CASSVHSGTSGSEQFF.

The CDR3 loop reads CASSLGTDGGSDTQYF. The CDR3 nucleotides are TGTGCCAGCAGCTTAGGGACCGATGGCGGGTCGGATACGCAGTATTTT. V gene TRBV7-7 combines with J gene TRBJ2-3, with D possibly matching TRBD2 (5 bases). Deletions cut 1 base from V and 6 bases from J, with 17 bases between. CDR3 length equals 16 residues. Per germline, CDR1 SSHAT and CDR2 FNYEAQ (reference sequence). Supplemented by reference TRBV7-7 and TRBJ2-3, the full variable domain reads GAGVSQSPRYKVTKRGQDVTLRCDPISSHATLYWYQQALGQGPEFLTYFNYEAQPDKSGLPSDRFSAERPEGSISTLTIQRTEQRDSAMYRCASSLGTDGGSDTQYFGPGTRLTVL.

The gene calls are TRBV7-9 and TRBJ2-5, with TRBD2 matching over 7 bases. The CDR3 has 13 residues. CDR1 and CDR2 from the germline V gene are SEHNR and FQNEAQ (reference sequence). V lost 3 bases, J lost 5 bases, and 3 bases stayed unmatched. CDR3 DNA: TGTGCCAGCAGCTTCGCGGGAGATGAGACCCAGTACTTC. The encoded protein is CASSFAGDETQYF.

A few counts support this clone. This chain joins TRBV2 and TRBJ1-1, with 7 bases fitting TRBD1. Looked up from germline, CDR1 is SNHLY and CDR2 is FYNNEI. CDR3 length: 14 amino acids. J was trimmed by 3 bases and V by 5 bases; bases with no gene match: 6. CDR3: CASSQTGADTEAFF. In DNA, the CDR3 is TGTGCCAGCAGTCAAACAGGGGCGGACACTGAAGCTTTCTTT.

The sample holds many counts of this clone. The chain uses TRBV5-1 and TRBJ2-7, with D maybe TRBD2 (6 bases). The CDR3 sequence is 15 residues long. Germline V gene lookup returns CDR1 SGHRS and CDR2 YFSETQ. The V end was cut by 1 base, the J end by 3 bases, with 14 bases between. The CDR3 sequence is CASSLSGTGSYEQYF. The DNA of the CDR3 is TGCGCCAGCAGCTTGTCCGGGACTGGGAGCTACGAGCAGTACTTC.

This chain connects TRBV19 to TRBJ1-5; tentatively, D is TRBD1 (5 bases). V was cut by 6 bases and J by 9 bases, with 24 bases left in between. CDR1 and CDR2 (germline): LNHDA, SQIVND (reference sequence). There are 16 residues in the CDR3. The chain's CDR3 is CASRWGRASDIRPQHF. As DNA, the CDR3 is TGTGCCAGTAGGTGGGGCAGGGCCTCCGACATTCGGCCCCAGCATTTT.

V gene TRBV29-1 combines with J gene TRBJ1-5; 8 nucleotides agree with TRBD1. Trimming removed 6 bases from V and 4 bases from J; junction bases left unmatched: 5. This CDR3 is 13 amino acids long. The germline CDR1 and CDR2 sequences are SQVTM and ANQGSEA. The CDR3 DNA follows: TGCAGCGTCTTAACAGGGGGAAATCAGCCCCAGCATTTT. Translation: CSVLTGGNQPQHF.

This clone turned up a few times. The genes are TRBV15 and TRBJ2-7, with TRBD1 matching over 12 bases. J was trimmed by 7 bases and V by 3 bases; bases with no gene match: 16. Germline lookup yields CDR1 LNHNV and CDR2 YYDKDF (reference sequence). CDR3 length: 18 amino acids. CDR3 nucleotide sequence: TGTGCCACCAGCAGTGGGGGACAGGGGGCTGAGCGGACAAGAGAGCAGTACTTC. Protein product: CATSSGGQGAERTREQYF.

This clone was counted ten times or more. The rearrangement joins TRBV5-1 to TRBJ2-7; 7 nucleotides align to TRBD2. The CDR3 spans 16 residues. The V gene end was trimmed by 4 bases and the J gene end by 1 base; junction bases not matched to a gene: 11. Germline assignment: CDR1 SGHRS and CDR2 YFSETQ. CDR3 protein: CASSRYSSGVSYEQYF. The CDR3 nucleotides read TGCGCCAGCAGCCGGTACTCTAGCGGTGTTTCCTACGAGCAGTACTTC.

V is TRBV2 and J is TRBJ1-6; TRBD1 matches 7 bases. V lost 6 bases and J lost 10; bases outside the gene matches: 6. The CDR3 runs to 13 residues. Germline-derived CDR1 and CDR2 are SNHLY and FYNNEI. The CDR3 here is CASRRDSESPLHF. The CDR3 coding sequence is TGTGCCAGCAGACGGGACAGCGAGTCACCCCTCCACTTT.

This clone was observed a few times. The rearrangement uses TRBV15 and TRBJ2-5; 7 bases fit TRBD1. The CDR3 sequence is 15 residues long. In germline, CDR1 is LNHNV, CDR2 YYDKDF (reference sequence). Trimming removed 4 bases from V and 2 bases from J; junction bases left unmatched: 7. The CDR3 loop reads CATSTPRTGQETQYF. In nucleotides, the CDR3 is TGTGCCACCAGCACCCCGAGGACAGGTCAAGAGACCCAGTACTTC.

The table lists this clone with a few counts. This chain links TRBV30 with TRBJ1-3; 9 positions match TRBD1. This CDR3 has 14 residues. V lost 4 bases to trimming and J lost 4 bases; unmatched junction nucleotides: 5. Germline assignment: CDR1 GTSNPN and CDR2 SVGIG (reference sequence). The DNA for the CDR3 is TGTGCCTGGACCGGGACAGGGTTAGGAAACACCATATATTTT. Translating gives CAWTGTGLGNTIYF.

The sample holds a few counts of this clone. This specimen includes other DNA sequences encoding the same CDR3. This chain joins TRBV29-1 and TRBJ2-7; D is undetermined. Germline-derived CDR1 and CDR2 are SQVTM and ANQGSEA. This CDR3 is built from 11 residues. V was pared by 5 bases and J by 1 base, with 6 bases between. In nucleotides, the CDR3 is TGCAGCGTTCAGGTTTCCTACGAGCAGTACTTC. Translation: CSVQVSYEQYF.

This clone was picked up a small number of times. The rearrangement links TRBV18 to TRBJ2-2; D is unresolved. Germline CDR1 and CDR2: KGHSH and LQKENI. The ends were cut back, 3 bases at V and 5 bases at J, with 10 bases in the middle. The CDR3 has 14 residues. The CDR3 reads CASSPPSRTGELFF. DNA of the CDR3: TGTGCCAGCTCACCGCCTAGTCGAACCGGGGAGCTGTTTTTT.

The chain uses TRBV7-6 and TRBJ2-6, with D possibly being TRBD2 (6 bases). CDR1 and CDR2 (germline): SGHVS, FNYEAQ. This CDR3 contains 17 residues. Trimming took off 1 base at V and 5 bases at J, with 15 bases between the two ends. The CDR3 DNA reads TGTGCCAGCAGCTTAGGGGTGGGGGGAACCTGGGCCAACGTCCTGACTTTC. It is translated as CASSLGVGGTWANVLTF. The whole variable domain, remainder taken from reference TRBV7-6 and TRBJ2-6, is GAGVSQSPRYKVTKRGQDVALRCDPISGHVSLYWYRQALGQGPEFLTYFNYEAQQDKSGLPNDRFSAERPEGSISTLTIQRTEQRDSAMYRCASSLGVGGTWANVLTFGAGSRLTVL.

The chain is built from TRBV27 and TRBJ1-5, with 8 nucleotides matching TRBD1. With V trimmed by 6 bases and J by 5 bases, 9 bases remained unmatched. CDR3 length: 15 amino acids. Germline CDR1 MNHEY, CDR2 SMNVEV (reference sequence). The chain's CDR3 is CASRSAQGAHQPQHF. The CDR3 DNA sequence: TGTGCCAGCAGATCGGCTCAGGGGGCCCATCAGCCCCAGCATTTT.

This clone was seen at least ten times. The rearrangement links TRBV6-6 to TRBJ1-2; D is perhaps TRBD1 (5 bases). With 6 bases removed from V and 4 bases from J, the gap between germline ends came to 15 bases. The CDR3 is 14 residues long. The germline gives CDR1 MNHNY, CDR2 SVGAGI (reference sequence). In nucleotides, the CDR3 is TGTGCCAGCAGCCCCGGGGGGGAGCGCTATGGCTACACCTTC. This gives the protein CASSPGGERYGYTF.

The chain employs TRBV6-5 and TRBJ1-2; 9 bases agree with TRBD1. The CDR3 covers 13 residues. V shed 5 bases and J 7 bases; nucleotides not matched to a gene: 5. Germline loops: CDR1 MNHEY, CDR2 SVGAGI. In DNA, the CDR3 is TGTGCCAGCAGTCCCCGGACAGGGGCTGGCTACACCTTC. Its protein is CASSPRTGAGYTF.

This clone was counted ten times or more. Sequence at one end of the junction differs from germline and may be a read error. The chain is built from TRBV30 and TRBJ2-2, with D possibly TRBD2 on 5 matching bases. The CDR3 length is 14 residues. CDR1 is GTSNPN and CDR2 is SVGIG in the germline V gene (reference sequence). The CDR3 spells CARRPSTDTGELFF. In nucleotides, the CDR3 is TGTGCCCGGAGGCCGAGTACTGACACCGGGGAGCTGTTTTTT.

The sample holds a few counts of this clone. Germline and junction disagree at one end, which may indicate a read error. Here the CDR3 reads CASSLGGGNQPQHF. CDR3 DNA: TGTGCCAGCAGTTTAGGAGGGGGCAACCAGCCCCAGCATTTT. V gene TRBV28 combines with J gene TRBJ1-5, with 7 bases lining up with TRBD1. Germline CDR1 MDHEN, CDR2 SYDVKM. The CDR3 has 14 residues.

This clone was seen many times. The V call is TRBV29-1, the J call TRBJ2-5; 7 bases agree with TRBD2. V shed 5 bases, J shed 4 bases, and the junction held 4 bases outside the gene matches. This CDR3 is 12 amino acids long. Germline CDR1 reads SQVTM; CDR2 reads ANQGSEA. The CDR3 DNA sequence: TGCAGCGTTCGCGGGGGAGGAGAGACCCAGTACTTC. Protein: CSVRGGGETQYF.

The CDR3 sequence: CASSQDRGPADTQYF. Written as DNA, the CDR3 is TGTGCCAGCTCACAGGACAGGGGGCCTGCAGATACGCAGTATTTT. The J gene is TRBJ2-3, the V gene TRBV18, with TRBD1 matching over 11 bases. The trim removed 4 bases at V and 4 bases at J, leaving 4 bases unmatched. CDR3 length: 15 amino acids. From germline, CDR1 is KGHSH and CDR2 LQKENI.

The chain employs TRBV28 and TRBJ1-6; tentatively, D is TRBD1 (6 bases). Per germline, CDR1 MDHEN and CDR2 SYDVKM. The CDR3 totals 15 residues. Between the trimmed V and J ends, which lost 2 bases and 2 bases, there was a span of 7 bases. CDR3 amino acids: CASSLRTAYNSPLHF. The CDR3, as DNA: TGTGCCAGCAGTTTACGGACAGCCTATAATTCACCCCTCCACTTT.

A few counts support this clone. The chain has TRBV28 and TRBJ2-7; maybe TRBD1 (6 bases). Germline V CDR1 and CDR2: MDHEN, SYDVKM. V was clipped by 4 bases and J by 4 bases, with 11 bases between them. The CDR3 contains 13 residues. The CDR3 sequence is CASSSGTTYEQYF. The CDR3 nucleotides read TGTGCCAGCAGTTCCGGGACAACTTACGAGCAGTACTTC.

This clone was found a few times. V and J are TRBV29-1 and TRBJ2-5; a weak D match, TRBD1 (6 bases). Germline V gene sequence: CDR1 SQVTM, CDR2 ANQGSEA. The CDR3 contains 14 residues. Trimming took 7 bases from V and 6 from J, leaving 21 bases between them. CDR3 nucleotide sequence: TGCAGCGGAGTGACAGGCAAATTCCCAAAGACCCAGTACTTC. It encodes CSGVTGKFPKTQYF.